This T cell receptor beta chain was identified in a study of shared clonotypes between healthy human individuals. Worth noting for this clone: Its cognate antigen is unknown.

CD45RO negativity and positive selection for CCR7 defined naive CD8 cells, a population that excluded terminally differentiated effector memory CD45RA+ cells. The study enrolled healthy HIV-negative adults without recent acute infections or vaccinations as donors. Among the donors, all were Caucasian adults who lived in Nashville, Tennessee. V was clipped by 2 bases and J by 0 bases, with 10 bases between them. CDR1 SGDLS and CDR2 YYNGEE come from the germline V gene. CDR3 length: 15 residues. Findings and limits, study-wide: Clonotype sharing among the donors was expected to vary with sequencing depth.

A deep-level run was used for the assay. Clones were read by immunoSEQ multiplex PCR, and TCRdb kept only the in-frame ones, dropping some. The profile shows approximately 720,000 clones, approximately 90% of them singletons. This clonotype was obtained from a man aged 25-45 years in good health. The J gene is TRBJ2-3, the V gene TRBV9; the D gene is possibly TRBD1 (5 bases). Input material: naive CD8+ T cells sorted from blood. The CDR3 sequence is CASSVGALSTDTQYF. CDR3 DNA sequence: TGTGCCAGCAGCGTTGGGGCCCTTAGCACAGATACGCAGTATTTT.